A single sample gave rise to the 5 T cell receptor beta chains below, sequenced in a study of T cells in Graves' hyperthyroidism and ophthalmopathy. Template material for amplifying TCR beta CDR3 regions consisted of RNA transcripts. A first-round RT-PCR of the TCR CDR3 used the HTBI primer set. TCRdb reprocessed the multiplex PCR reads via MiXCR and lists one record per CDR3 protein. The table has around 300,000 distinct CDR3 sequences, over 20% seen once; the top ten hold around two thirds. Source material: blood. The receptors were gathered from a young man with Graves' ophthalmopathy.

This clonotype was picked up a small number of times. The chain joins TRBV27 to TRBJ1-1; 7 positions agree with TRBD1. Germline CDR1 is MNHEY and CDR2 is SMNVEV (reference sequence). The CDR3 is 14 residues long. V dropped 6 bases and J dropped 4; count of bases not matched to a gene: 8. The CDR3 bases are TGTGCCAGCAGAAATAGACAGGGATCCACTGAAGCTTTCTTT. Its protein is CASRNRQGSTEAFF.

The CDR3 nucleotides are TGCGCCAGCAGCTTGACTCGCGGGAGTTACAATGAGCAGTTCTTC. This translates into CASSLTRGSYNEQFF. The V and J genes are TRBV5-1 and TRBJ2-1; the match to TRBD2 covers 7 bases. The V gene end was trimmed by 1 base and the J gene end by 4 bases; junction bases not matched to a gene: 5. CDR3 length: 15 residues. Germline lookup yields CDR1 SGHRS and CDR2 YFSETQ. The variable domain in full, with the rest retrieved from reference TRBV5-1 and TRBJ2-1, is KAGVTQTPRYLIKTRGQQVTLSCSPISGHRSVSWYQQTPGQGLQFLFEYFSETQRNKGNFPGRFSGRQFSNSRSEMNVSTLELGDSALYLCASSLTRGSYNEQFFGPGTRLTVL.

This clonotype was observed a few times. This chain links TRBV28 with TRBJ1-4; possible D gene TRBD1, 6 bases. This CDR3 spans 15 amino acids. The germline V gene encodes CDR1 MDHEN and CDR2 SYDVKM. V gave up 5 bases and J gave up 4 bases, with 14 bases separating them. CDR3 protein: CASSLMGAYNEKLFF. The CDR3, as DNA: TGTGCCAGCAGTCTTATGGGGGCATATAATGAAAAACTGTTTTTT.

The table lists this clonotype with many counts. V is TRBV12-3 or TRBV12-4 and J is TRBJ1-5, with a tentative D call TRBD1 (5 bases). The CDR3 extends over 14 amino acids. V shed 3 bases and J shed 5 bases, with 11 bases lying between them. The CDR3 sequence: CASSFRDGDQPQHF. CDR3 DNA sequence: TGTGCCAGCAGTTTCCGGGACGGTGATCAGCCCCAGCATTTT.

This clonotype was seen a few times. The rearrangement links TRBV19 to TRBJ1-1; 9 positions match TRBD1. This CDR3 contains 14 residues. Losses at the gene ends were 7 bases for V and 3 bases for J; bases not matched to a gene: 6. Germline V CDR1 and CDR2: LNHDA, SQIVND (reference sequence). CDR3 DNA: TGTGCCAGTATGGGTAACAGGGGGCACACTGAAGCTTTCTTT. Translation: CASMGNRGHTEAFF. The entire variable domain, with the rest obtained from reference TRBV19 and TRBJ1-1, is as follows: DGGITQSPKYLFRKEGQNVTLSCEQNLNHDAMYWYRQDPGQGLRLIYYSQIVNDFQKGDIAEGYSVSREKKESFPLTVTSAQKNPTAFYLCASMGNRGHTEAFFGQGTRLTVV.